These T cell receptor beta chains were read from a single sample in a study of blood T cell repertoires in COVID-19. The method was immunoSEQ multiplex PCR; TCRdb's version includes in-frame clones alone and lacks a portion of them. The sample holds about 73,000 clones, roughly nine tenths seen once. The sample taken for sequencing was peripheral blood. Receptors originate from a man of 80 years or more with acute or convalescent COVID-19. Both conserved end residues are part of each CDR3. A D gene is named only where the DNA matches it firmly. Clone size is shown for a subset of rows, as once, few, many or a class of expanded clone.

CDR3 protein	CDR3 DNA	V gene	clone size	J gene	D gene
CASSLNLGGNNEQFF	TGTGCCAGCAGCTTAAATTTGGGCGGGAACAATGAGCAGTTCTTC	TRBV7-3	once	TRBJ2-1	-
CVSSGSPDTNTGELFF	TGTGTCAGCTCTGGGAGCCCCGACACGAACACCGGGGAGCTGTTTTTT	TRBV18	-	TRBJ2-2	-
CSVLRDRGSYGYTF	TGCAGCGTCCTCCGGGACAGGGGTTCCTATGGCTACACCTTC	TRBV29-1	-	TRBJ1-2	TRBD1
CASSYSGGTSYGYTF	TGTGCCAGCAGTTACTCCGGAGGGACTAGCTATGGCTACACCTTC	TRBV6-5	-	TRBJ1-2	-
CAWQTGGNQPQHF	TGTGCCTGGCAAACAGGGGGGAATCAGCCCCAGCATTTT	TRBV30	-	TRBJ1-5	TRBD1
CATSEGEGWETQYF	TGTGCCACCAGTGAGGGGGAGGGTTGGGAGACCCAGTACTTC	TRBV24-1	-	TRBJ2-5	TRBD2
CASSGPGTGNGELFF	TGTGCCAGTAGTGGACCAGGGACAGGGAACGGGGAGCTGTTTTTT	TRBV19	-	TRBJ2-2	TRBD1
CASSSLTGSKNIQYF	TGTGCCAGCAGCTCCCTGACAGGGTCCAAAAACATTCAGTACTTC	TRBV11-2	-	TRBJ2-4	TRBD1
CASSTADAARYGYTF	TGTGCCAGTAGTACCGCCGACGCGGCTAGATATGGCTACACCTTC	TRBV19	-	TRBJ1-2	-
CATSDTGGEYGTDTQYF	TGTGCCACCAGTGATACAGGGGGCGAGTATGGCACAGATACGCAGTATTTT	TRBV24-1	-	TRBJ2-3	TRBD1
CASSRGTGVHNEQFF	TGTGCCAGTAGTAGGGGGACAGGGGTTCACAATGAGCAGTTCTTC	TRBV19	-	TRBJ2-1	TRBD1
CASSIEQGNQPQHF	TGTGCCAGTAGTATTGAACAAGGCAATCAGCCCCAGCATTTT	TRBV19	-	TRBJ1-5	-
CASSLGGTGSTEAFF	TGTGCCAGCAGCTTAGGAGGGACAGGGAGCACTGAAGCTTTCTTT	TRBV7-9	-	TRBJ1-1	TRBD1
CASTHLEGTEAFF	TGTGCCAGCACCCACCTGGAGGGCACTGAAGCTTTCTTT	TRBV6-5	once	TRBJ1-1	-
CASSLGQNYGYTF	TGCGCCAGCAGCTTGGGACAGAACTATGGCTACACCTTC	TRBV5-1	-	TRBJ1-2	-
CASSEGQGVNTEAFF	TGTGCCAGTAGTGAGGGACAGGGAGTGAACACTGAAGCTTTCTTT	TRBV19	-	TRBJ1-1	TRBD1
CASSQSHRVNEQFF	TGTGCCAGCAGCCAAAGTCACAGGGTTAATGAGCAGTTCTTC	TRBV7-9	-	TRBJ2-1	-
CASSRLTGHTEAFF	TGTGCCAGCTCAAGACTGACAGGGCACACTGAAGCTTTCTTT	TRBV18	-	TRBJ1-1	TRBD1
CASSPGTSGGQGEQYF	TGCGCCAGCAGCCCCGGGACTAGCGGGGGGCAGGGCGAGCAGTACTTC	TRBV5-1	once	TRBJ2-7	TRBD2
CASSTGLAGATGELFF	TGTGCCAGCAGCACCGGACTAGCGGGGGCCACCGGGGAGCTGTTTTTT	TRBV7-3	-	TRBJ2-2	TRBD2
CASSQVASGGSDTQYF	TGTGCCAGCAGCCAAGTGGCTAGCGGCGGTTCAGATACGCAGTATTTT	TRBV3-1/TRBV3-2	once	TRBJ2-3	TRBD2
CASSEIGGTEAFF	TGCGCCAGCAGTGAGATAGGGGGTACTGAAGCTTTCTTT	TRBV10-1	-	TRBJ1-1	-
CSANDGNTEAFF	TGCAGTGCTAATGACGGGAACACTGAAGCTTTCTTT	TRBV20-1	-	TRBJ1-1	-
CASRTTQGGGYTF	TGTGCCAGTCGTACTACACAGGGGGGTGGCTACACCTTC	TRBV19	-	TRBJ1-2	TRBD1
CASRWSSRNEQFF	TGTGCCAGCAGATGGTCCTCGAGGAATGAGCAGTTCTTC	TRBV12-3/TRBV12-4	-	TRBJ2-1	-
CASRQANTGELFF	TGTGCCAGCAGACAGGCGAACACCGGGGAGCTGTTTTTT	TRBV7-2	-	TRBJ2-2	-
CASRTGTGVNSPLHF	TGTGCCAGCAGGACCGGGACAGGGGTTAATTCACCCCTCCACTTT	TRBV2	-	TRBJ1-6	TRBD1
CASSPGSYEQYF	TGTGCCAGCTCACCCGGCTCCTACGAGCAGTACTTC	TRBV18	-	TRBJ2-7	-
CASSIDRAGGRGTQYF	TGTGCCAGTAGTATAGATCGCGCAGGGGGAAGAGGGACCCAGTACTTC	TRBV19	-	TRBJ2-5	TRBD1
CASRPDRVSDTQYF	TGTGCCAGCAGACCGGACAGGGTATCAGATACGCAGTATTTT	TRBV6-5	-	TRBJ2-3	TRBD1
CASSLGLLGETQYF	TGTGCCAGCAGCTTGGGACTATTGGGAGAGACCCAGTACTTC	TRBV5-6	-	TRBJ2-5	-
CASRGGGTEAFF	TGTGCCAGCAGAGGGGGGGGAACTGAAGCTTTCTTT	TRBV25-1	-	TRBJ1-1	-
CASSRQGVESPLHF	TGCGCCAGCAGCCGACAGGGGGTAGAGTCACCCCTCCACTTT	TRBV5-1	-	TRBJ1-6	TRBD1
CASSSGGASEKLFF	TGCGCCAGCAGTTCAGGGGGCGCATCCGAAAAACTGTTTTTT	TRBV5-1	few	TRBJ1-4	TRBD1
CASTRSGRGNEQFF	TGCGCCAGCACCCGTAGCGGGAGGGGGAATGAGCAGTTCTTC	TRBV10-2	-	TRBJ2-1	TRBD2
CASSRDYSTDTQYF	TGTGCCAGCAGCCGGGACTATAGCACAGATACGCAGTATTTT	TRBV3-1/TRBV3-2	-	TRBJ2-3	TRBD2
CASNLQGLGANVLTF	TGTGCCAGCAACCTACAGGGTCTGGGGGCCAACGTCCTGACTTTC	TRBV3-1/TRBV3-2	-	TRBJ2-6	-
CASIPTGNGDKLFF	TGTGCCAGCATCCCGACAGGGAATGGTGACAAACTGTTTTTT	TRBV6-5	-	TRBJ1-4	TRBD1
CASSLYRGGNSPLHF	TGTGCCAGCAGTTTATACAGGGGAGGAAATTCACCCCTCCACTTT	TRBV27	-	TRBJ1-6	TRBD1
CASSDRGGETQYF	TGTGCCAGCAGTGACAGGGGAGGGGAGACCCAGTACTTC	TRBV2	-	TRBJ2-5	-
CASSRTGASSYTGELFF	TGTGCCAGCAGCCGCACAGGGGCCTCCTCCTACACCGGGGAGCTGTTTTTT	TRBV3-1/TRBV3-2	-	TRBJ2-2	TRBD1
CASSFGTGQNSPLHF	TGTGCCAGCAGCTTTGGGACAGGGCAAAATTCACCCCTCCACTTT	TRBV5-6	-	TRBJ1-6	TRBD1
CASSYPGQSTFF	TGTGCCAGCAGTTACCCGGGACAGTCAACTTTCTTT	TRBV6-5	-	TRBJ1-1	TRBD1
CAWSVRQRMYQETQYF	TGTGCCTGGAGTGTACGGCAGCGAATGTACCAAGAGACCCAGTACTTC	TRBV30	-	TRBJ2-5	-
CSASPRLGLNEQFF	TGCAGTGCTAGTCCCCGACTAGGATTGAATGAGCAGTTCTTC	TRBV20-1	-	TRBJ2-1	-
CASRDTRFGETQYF	TGTGCCAGTAGGGACACCCGATTCGGAGAGACCCAGTACTTC	TRBV19	-	TRBJ2-5	-
CASSLSEGGPYEQYF	TGCGCCAGCAGCTTGTCCGAGGGAGGGCCTTACGAGCAGTACTTC	TRBV5-1	-	TRBJ2-7	TRBD2
CASSHRTGESPLHF	TGTGCCAGCAGCCACCGGACAGGGGAATCACCCCTCCACTTT	TRBV3-1/TRBV3-2	-	TRBJ1-6	TRBD1
CASSPPPRQVHSNQPQHF	TGTGCCAGTAGTCCGCCCCCTCGACAGGTTCATAGCAATCAGCCCCAGCATTTT	TRBV19	-	TRBJ1-5	-
CASTLLRDSAYEQYF	TGTGCCAGCACCCTGCTCCGGGACTCTGCCTACGAGCAGTACTTC	TRBV6-5	-	TRBJ2-7	-
CASSFTSGGADTQYF	TGTGCCAGCAGCTTTACTAGCGGGGGAGCAGATACGCAGTATTTT	TRBV9	-	TRBJ2-3	TRBD2
CASSPQGAIPNEQFF	TGTGCCAGCAGCCCACAGGGGGCGATCCCCAATGAGCAGTTCTTC	TRBV7-6	-	TRBJ2-1	TRBD1
CASSAGTTSGDTDTQYF	TGCGCCAGCAGCGCAGGAACGACTAGCGGAGACACAGATACGCAGTATTTT	TRBV5-1	-	TRBJ2-3	TRBD2